The rows below give T cell receptor beta chains drawn from one sample of a study of T-cell memory formation after mild COVID-19. TCRdb passed the 5' RACE reads through MiXCR, listing each CDR3 protein once. The sample contains a few hundred thousand distinct CDR3 sequences, around 30% of which appear only once. Sequenced sample: PBMCs or a T cell subset sorted from them (not recorded which). The receptors stem from an adult woman who had mild COVID-19 (a few samples of this study predate the infection). Cell type and time point are not known. CDR3s include the opening cysteine and the closing phenylalanine or tryptophan. The order of the fields is D gene, clone size, J gene, V gene, CDR3 DNA, CDR3 protein. The D gene is left open where the match is weak. The size entry is marked missing in some rows and otherwise reads once, few, many or a size class.

d_gene: .
abundance: .
j_gene: TRBJ2-7
v_gene: TRBV6-2/TRBV6-3
CDR3nt: TGTGCCAGCAGACGTAAGGGTTTCCCCTACGAGCAGTACTTC
CDR3aa: CASRRKGFPYEQYF

d_gene: TRBD2
abundance: few
j_gene: TRBJ2-5
v_gene: TRBV20-1
CDR3nt: TGCAGTGCTAGGACTAGCGGGAGGCAAGAGACCCAGTACTTC
CDR3aa: CSARTSGRQETQYF

d_gene: TRBD1
abundance: .
j_gene: TRBJ1-2
v_gene: TRBV11-3
CDR3nt: TGTGCCAGCAGGCCACCTCACTACAGGGGGGAGTATGGCTACACCTTC
CDR3aa: CASRPPHYRGEYGYTF

d_gene: .
abundance: .
j_gene: TRBJ2-1
v_gene: TRBV24-1
CDR3nt: TGTGCCACCAGTGAGACAGCGCCGGCCTACAATGAGCAGTTCTTC
CDR3aa: CATSETAPAYNEQFF

d_gene: TRBD1
abundance: few
j_gene: TRBJ1-4
v_gene: TRBV11-2
CDR3nt: TGTGCCAGCAGCTTAGCCGGGACAGCAAATGAAAAACTGTTTTTT
CDR3aa: CASSLAGTANEKLFF

d_gene: .
abundance: .
j_gene: TRBJ2-3
v_gene: TRBV19
CDR3nt: TGTGCCAGTACGACCCCAAGCACAGATACGCAGTATTTT
CDR3aa: CASTTPSTDTQYF

d_gene: .
abundance: .
j_gene: TRBJ2-2
v_gene: TRBV7-9
CDR3nt: TGTGCCAGCAGCCACAAGAACACCGGGGAGCTGTTTTTT
CDR3aa: CASSHKNTGELFF

d_gene: .
abundance: .
j_gene: TRBJ2-1
v_gene: TRBV20-1
CDR3nt: TGCAGTGCTAGCCTCCTCCGGGGGTTGGGGGATGAGCAGTTCTTC
CDR3aa: CSASLLRGLGDEQFF

d_gene: .
abundance: few
j_gene: TRBJ2-2
v_gene: TRBV12-3/TRBV12-4
CDR3nt: TGTGCCAGCAGTTTAGGACACCCCACCGGGGAGCTGTTTTTT
CDR3aa: CASSLGHPTGELFF

d_gene: .
abundance: few
j_gene: TRBJ2-2
v_gene: TRBV5-1
CDR3nt: TGCGCCAGCAGCTGGGGGAGGAGCGGAAACACCGGGGAGCTGTTTTTT
CDR3aa: CASSWGRSGNTGELFF

d_gene: TRBD2
abundance: .
j_gene: TRBJ2-3
v_gene: TRBV7-8
CDR3nt: TGTGCCAGCAGACCAAGCGGGATCGGCACAGATACGCAGTATTTT
CDR3aa: CASRPSGIGTDTQYF

d_gene: TRBD1
abundance: .
j_gene: TRBJ1-2
v_gene: TRBV27
CDR3nt: TGTGCCAGCAGTCCCGCGACAGGGAGCCCACTCTATGGCTACACCTTC
CDR3aa: CASSPATGSPLYGYTF

d_gene: .
abundance: .
j_gene: TRBJ1-1
v_gene: TRBV18
CDR3nt: TGTGCCAGCTCACCACTCCAGGGAGGGACTGAAGCTTTCTTT
CDR3aa: CASSPLQGGTEAFF

d_gene: .
abundance: .
j_gene: TRBJ2-3
v_gene: TRBV29-1
CDR3nt: TGCAGCGTTGTGTGGCCGGGCACAGATACGCAGTATTTT
CDR3aa: CSVVWPGTDTQYF

d_gene: .
abundance: .
j_gene: TRBJ2-5
v_gene: TRBV20-1
CDR3nt: TGCAGTGCTAGAGAGGCAGGGTTGCAAGAGACCCAGTACTTC
CDR3aa: CSAREAGLQETQYF

d_gene: .
abundance: few
j_gene: TRBJ2-4
v_gene: TRBV12-3/TRBV12-4
CDR3nt: TGTGCCAGCAGCCCTCTCCGGTTCCAGGTGGACATTCAGTACTTC
CDR3aa: CASSPLRFQVDIQYF

d_gene: .
abundance: .
j_gene: TRBJ2-7
v_gene: TRBV20-1
CDR3nt: TGCAGTGCTAGGCAGGGGAACCCCTACGAGCAGTACTTC
CDR3aa: CSARQGNPYEQYF

d_gene: .
abundance: .
j_gene: TRBJ2-2
v_gene: TRBV9
CDR3nt: TGTGCCAGCAGCGTAGTATCGCAGGGCAGGGGCACCGGGGAGCTGTTTTTT
CDR3aa: CASSVVSQGRGTGELFF

d_gene: .
abundance: .
j_gene: TRBJ2-7
v_gene: TRBV28
CDR3nt: TGTGCCAGCAATAATCTCCGGGGAATAGGGTACTACGAGCAGTACTTC
CDR3aa: CASNNLRGIGYYEQYF

d_gene: .
abundance: .
j_gene: TRBJ1-1
v_gene: TRBV18
CDR3nt: TGTGCCAGCTCACCAGTGCGGGGGATCGCTGAAGCTTTCTTT
CDR3aa: CASSPVRGIAEAFF

d_gene: TRBD1
abundance: few
j_gene: TRBJ1-2
v_gene: TRBV7-9
CDR3nt: TGTGCCAGCAGCTTGCCGACAGGGTCCGGCTACACCTTC
CDR3aa: CASSLPTGSGYTF

d_gene: TRBD1
abundance: .
j_gene: TRBJ1-6
v_gene: TRBV25-1
CDR3nt: TGTGCCAGCAGGCTCGGGACAGGGGGTAATAATTCACCCCTCCACTTT
CDR3aa: CASRLGTGGNNSPLHF

d_gene: TRBD2
abundance: .
j_gene: TRBJ2-7
v_gene: TRBV2
CDR3nt: TGTGCCAGCAACCTAGCGGGAGCGTCCTACGAGCAGTACTTC
CDR3aa: CASNLAGASYEQYF

d_gene: .
abundance: many
j_gene: TRBJ2-7
v_gene: TRBV5-1
CDR3nt: TGCGCCAGCAGCTTCTTGTCGGTGGGAGACGGCCGGGAGCAGTACTTC
CDR3aa: CASSFLSVGDGREQYF

d_gene: .
abundance: .
j_gene: TRBJ2-7
v_gene: TRBV24-1
CDR3nt: TGTGCCACCAGTGATACGGACCCTTACGAGCAGTACTTC
CDR3aa: CATSDTDPYEQYF

d_gene: TRBD2
abundance: few
j_gene: TRBJ2-1
v_gene: TRBV7-2
CDR3nt: TGTGCCAGCAGCTCCCTTTTCTTCGCGGGAGCTCGCGATGAGCAGTTCTTC
CDR3aa: CASSSLFFAGARDEQFF

d_gene: .
abundance: few
j_gene: TRBJ1-2
v_gene: TRBV7-2
CDR3nt: TGTGCCAGCAGTAATGGACAGTCCTATGGCTACACCTTC
CDR3aa: CASSNGQSYGYTF

d_gene: .
abundance: .
j_gene: TRBJ2-7
v_gene: TRBV5-1
CDR3nt: TGCGCCAGCAGAGCCACAGGGCGTGAGCAGTACTTC
CDR3aa: CASRATGREQYF